The sequence of this TCR beta chain was determined in a study of early T cells in non-severe SARS-CoV-2 infection. Study information: The chains were unpaired, and the sequenced material was bulk RNA from unsorted whole blood.

TCRdb recomputed calls from the 5' RACE reads with MiXCR, one row per CDR3 protein. The data hold 55,000 to 65,000 distinct CDR3 sequences, with roughly 10% observed a single time. Trimming at V came to 2 bases and at J to 8 bases, leaving 6 bases not matched to a gene. This CDR3 comprises 14 residues. Germline values: CDR1 LGHNA, CDR2 YSLEER. This receptor was identified in an adult who was a healthcare worker with PCR-confirmed SARS-CoV-2 infection or an uninfected control (not recorded which). The chain is built from TRBV4-3 and TRBJ1-2; TRBD1 matches at 9 bases. Sequences were obtained from whole blood. CDR3 amino acids: CASSQTTGGDGYTF. The CDR3 region has the DNA TGCGCCAGCAGCCAAACAACAGGGGGCGACGGCTACACCTTC.